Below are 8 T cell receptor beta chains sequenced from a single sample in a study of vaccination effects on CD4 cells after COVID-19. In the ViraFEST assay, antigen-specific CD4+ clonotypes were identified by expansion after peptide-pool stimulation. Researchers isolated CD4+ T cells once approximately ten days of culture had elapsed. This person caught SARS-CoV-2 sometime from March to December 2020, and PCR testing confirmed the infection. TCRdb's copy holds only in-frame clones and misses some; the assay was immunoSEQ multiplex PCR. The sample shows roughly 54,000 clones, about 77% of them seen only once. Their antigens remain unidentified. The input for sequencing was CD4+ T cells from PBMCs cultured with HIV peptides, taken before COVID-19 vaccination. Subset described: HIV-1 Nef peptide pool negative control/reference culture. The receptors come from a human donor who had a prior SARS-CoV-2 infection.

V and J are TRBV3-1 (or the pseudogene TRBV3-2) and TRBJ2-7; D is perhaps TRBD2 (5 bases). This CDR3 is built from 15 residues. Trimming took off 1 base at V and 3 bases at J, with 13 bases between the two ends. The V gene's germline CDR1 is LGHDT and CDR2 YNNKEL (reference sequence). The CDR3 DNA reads TGTGCCAGCAGCCAAGCGCCGGGATCATACTACGAGCAGTACTTC. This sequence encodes CASSQAPGSYYEQYF.

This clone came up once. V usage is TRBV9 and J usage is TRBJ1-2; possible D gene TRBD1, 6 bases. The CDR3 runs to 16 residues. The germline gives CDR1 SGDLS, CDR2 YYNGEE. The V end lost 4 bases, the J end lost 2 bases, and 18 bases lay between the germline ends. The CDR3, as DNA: TGTGCCAGCAGCAGCCAGGGGCATGGGGCGAACTATGGCTACACCTTC. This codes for CASSSQGHGANYGYTF. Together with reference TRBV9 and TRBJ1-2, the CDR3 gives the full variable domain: DSGVTQTPKHLITATGQRVTLRCSPRSGDLSVYWYQQSLDQGLQFLIQYYNGEERAKGNILERFSAQQFPDLHSELNLSSLELGDSALYFCASSSQGHGANYGYTFGSGTRLTVV.

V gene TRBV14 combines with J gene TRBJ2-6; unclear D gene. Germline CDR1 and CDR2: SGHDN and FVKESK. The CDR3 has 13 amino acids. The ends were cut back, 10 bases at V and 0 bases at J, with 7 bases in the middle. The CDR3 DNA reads TGTGCCACCCGTAGCTCTGGGGCCAACGTCCTGACTTTC. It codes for CATRSSGANVLTF.

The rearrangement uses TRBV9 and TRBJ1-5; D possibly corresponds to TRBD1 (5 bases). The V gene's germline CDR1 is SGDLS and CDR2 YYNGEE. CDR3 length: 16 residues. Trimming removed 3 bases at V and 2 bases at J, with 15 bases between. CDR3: CASSADGGLGNQPQHF. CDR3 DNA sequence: TGTGCCAGCAGCGCAGACGGGGGTCTGGGCAATCAGCCCCAGCATTTT.

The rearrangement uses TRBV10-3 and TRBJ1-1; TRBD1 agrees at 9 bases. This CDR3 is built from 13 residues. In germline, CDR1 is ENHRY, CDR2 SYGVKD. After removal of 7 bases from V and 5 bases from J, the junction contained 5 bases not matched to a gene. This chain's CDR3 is CAIKGTGTTEAFF. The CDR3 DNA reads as TGTGCCATCAAGGGGACAGGGACGACTGAAGCTTTCTTT.

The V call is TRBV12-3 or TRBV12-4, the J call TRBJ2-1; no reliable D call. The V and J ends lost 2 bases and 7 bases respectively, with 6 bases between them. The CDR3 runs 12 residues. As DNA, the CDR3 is TGTGCCAGCAGTTTATACCAGAATGAGCAGTTCTTC. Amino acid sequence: CASSLYQNEQFF.

CDR3 in amino acids: CASSLSVQGALGKLFF. CDR3 DNA sequence: TGTGCCAGCAGTTTATCGGTCCAGGGGGCGCTGGGAAAACTGTTTTTT. This chain joins TRBV27 and TRBJ1-4, with TRBD1 identical over 8 bases. CDR1 MNHEY and CDR2 SMNVEV come from the germline V gene (reference sequence). Trimming at V came to 0 bases and at J to 10 bases, leaving 10 bases not matched to a gene. This CDR3 spans 16 amino acids.

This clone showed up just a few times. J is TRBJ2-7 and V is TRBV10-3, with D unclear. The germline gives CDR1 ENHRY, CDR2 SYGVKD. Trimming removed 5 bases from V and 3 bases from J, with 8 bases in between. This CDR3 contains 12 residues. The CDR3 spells CAISSSGYEQYF. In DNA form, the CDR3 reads TGTGCCATCAGTTCGTCAGGCTACGAGCAGTACTTC.